This entry features one T cell receptor (beta chain) sequence. As yet, its antigen is unknown. These data originate in a study of lymphopenia after photon versus proton radiotherapy. Study-wide results and limits: After lymphocyte nadir, photon-treated repertoires showed oligoclonal expansion, especially CD8+ Temra. Proton therapy kept repertoires fairly stable, unlike photons, which gained effector/memory cells. In patients who died, overall survival fell as post-nadir TCR diversity dropped more. Authors raise, but do not show, better survival with proton therapy.

CDR1 is SGDLS, CDR2 YYNGEE, per germline. Trimming stripped 3 bases from V and 2 bases from J, with 8 bases between. The CDR3 has 13 amino acids. Assay: immunoSEQ multiplex PCR; the TCRdb copy retains only in-frame clones and omits some. The data hold approximately 170,000 clones, with 88% observed a single time. V is TRBV9 and J is TRBJ1-1; D gene ambiguous. The sequenced sample was peripheral blood, obtained from a patient treated with photon-based radiotherapy. The sequence was collected from a man aged 45-60 years with gastric cancer. The CDR3 DNA reads TGTGCCAGCAGCGCAGCAGCTAACACTGAAGCTTTCTTT. Amino acids: CASSAAANTEAFF.